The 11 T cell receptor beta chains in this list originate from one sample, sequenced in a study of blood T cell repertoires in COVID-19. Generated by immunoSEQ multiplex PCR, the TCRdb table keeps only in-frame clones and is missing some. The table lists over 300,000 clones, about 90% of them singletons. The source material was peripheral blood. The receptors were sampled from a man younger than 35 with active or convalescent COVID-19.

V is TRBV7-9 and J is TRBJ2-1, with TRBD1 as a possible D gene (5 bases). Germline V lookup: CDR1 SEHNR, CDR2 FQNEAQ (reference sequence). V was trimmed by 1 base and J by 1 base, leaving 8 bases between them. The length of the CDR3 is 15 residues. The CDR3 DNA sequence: TGTGCCAGCAGCTTAGTGACAGAATCCTACAATGAGCAGTTCTTC. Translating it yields CASSLVTESYNEQFF.

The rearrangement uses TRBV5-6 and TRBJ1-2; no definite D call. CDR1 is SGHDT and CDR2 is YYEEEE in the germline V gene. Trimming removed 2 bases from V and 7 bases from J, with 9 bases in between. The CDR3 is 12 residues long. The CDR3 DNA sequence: TGTGCCAGCAGCTTCGGTCTTGTTGGCTACACCTTC. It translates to CASSFGLVGYTF.

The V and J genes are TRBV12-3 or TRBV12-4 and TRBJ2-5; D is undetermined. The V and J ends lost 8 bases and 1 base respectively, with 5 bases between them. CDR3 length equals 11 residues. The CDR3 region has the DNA TGTGCCAGCTCCGTCCAAGAGACCCAGTACTTC. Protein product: CASSVQETQYF.

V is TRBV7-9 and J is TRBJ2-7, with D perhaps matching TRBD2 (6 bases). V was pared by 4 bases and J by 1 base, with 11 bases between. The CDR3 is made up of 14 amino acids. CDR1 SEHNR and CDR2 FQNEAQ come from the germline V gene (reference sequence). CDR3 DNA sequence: TGTGCCAGCAGCTCCCCCCGGGAGTCCTACGAGCAGTACTTC. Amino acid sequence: CASSSPRESYEQYF.

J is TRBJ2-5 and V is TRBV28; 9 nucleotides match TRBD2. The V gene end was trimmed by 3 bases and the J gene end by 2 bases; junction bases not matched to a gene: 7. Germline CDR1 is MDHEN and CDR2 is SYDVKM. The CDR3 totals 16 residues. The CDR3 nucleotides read TGTGCCAGCAGTTTTTTGCGGGAGGGCCCTCAAGAGACCCAGTACTTC. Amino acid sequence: CASSFLREGPQETQYF.

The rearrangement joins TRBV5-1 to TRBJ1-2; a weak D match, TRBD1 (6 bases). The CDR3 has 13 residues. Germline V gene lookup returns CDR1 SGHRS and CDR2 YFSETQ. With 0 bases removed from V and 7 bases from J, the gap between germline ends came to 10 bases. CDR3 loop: CASSLDREFGYTF. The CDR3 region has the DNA TGCGCCAGCAGCTTGGACAGGGAATTTGGCTACACCTTC.

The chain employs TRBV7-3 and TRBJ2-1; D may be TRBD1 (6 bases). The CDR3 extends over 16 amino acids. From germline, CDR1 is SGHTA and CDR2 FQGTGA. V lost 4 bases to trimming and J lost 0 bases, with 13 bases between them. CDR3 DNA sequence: TGTGCCAGCAGCTACCGACAGGCCAGCTCCTACAATGAGCAGTTCTTC. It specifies CASSYRQASSYNEQFF.

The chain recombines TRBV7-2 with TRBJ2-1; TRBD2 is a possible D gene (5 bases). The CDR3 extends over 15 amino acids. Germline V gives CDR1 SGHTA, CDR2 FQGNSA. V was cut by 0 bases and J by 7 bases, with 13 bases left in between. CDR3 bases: TGTGCCAGCAGCTTAGCCGGACTGGGTGGGAATGAGCAGTTCTTC. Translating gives CASSLAGLGGNEQFF.

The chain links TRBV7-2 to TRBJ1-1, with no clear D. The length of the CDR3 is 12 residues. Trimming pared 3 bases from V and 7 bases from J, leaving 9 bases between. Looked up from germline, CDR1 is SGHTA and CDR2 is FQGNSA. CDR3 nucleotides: TGTGCCAGCAGCTTGATAGACTTTGAAGCTTTCTTT. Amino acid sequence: CASSLIDFEAFF.

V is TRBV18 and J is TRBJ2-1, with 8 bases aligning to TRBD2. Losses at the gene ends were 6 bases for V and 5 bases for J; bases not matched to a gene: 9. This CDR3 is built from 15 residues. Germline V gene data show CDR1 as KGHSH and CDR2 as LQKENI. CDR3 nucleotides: TGTGCCAGCTCTACCCGAACGGGAGGGGACAATGAGCAGTTCTTC. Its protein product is CASSTRTGGDNEQFF.

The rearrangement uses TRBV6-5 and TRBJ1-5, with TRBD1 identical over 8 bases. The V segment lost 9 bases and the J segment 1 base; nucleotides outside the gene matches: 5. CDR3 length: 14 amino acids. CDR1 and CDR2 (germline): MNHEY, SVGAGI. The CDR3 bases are TGTGCCAGTTCGGACAGGGTGAGCAATCAGCCCCAGCATTTT. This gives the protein CASSDRVSNQPQHF.